Following are 15 T cell receptor beta chains from one sample sequenced in a study of CD8 T cells in ankylosing spondylitis. General study results and limits: Within ankylosing spondylitis blood, a TCR beta motif made up of several highly homologous variants appeared to be characteristic.

Which antigens these TCRs recognize remains unknown. TCRdb used MiXCR to reprocess the 5' RACE reads, holding one entry per CDR3 protein. Among a few hundred thousand distinct CDR3 sequences listed, approximately 8% were seen once. The specimen sequenced was blood, either unsorted or a sorted T cell fraction (not recorded which). The receptor source for this set is a male donor with ankylosing spondylitis.

The rearrangement joins TRBV29-1 to TRBJ2-1; D call uncertain. V shed 3 bases and J shed 4 bases, with 13 bases lying between them. From germline, CDR1 is SQVTM and CDR2 ANQGSEA. CDR3 length equals 14 residues. The CDR3 region has the DNA TGCAGCGTTGAGCTCACGGACGCTTACAATGAGCAGTTCTTC. Protein sequence: CSVELTDAYNEQFF.

This clonotype was seen ten or more times. J is TRBJ2-4 and V is TRBV5-1, with TRBD1 as a possible D gene (5 bases). The V and J ends lost 0 bases and 9 bases respectively, with 16 bases between them. CDR3 size: 15 residues. Germline CDR1 is SGHRS and CDR2 is YFSETQ. The CDR3 reads CASSLAPREGTIQYF. CDR3 DNA sequence: TGCGCCAGCAGCTTGGCCCCCAGGGAAGGAACCATTCAGTACTTC.

This clonotype has ten or more counts. This chain connects TRBV6-4 to TRBJ2-1; D ambiguous. Trimming stripped 8 bases from V and 0 bases from J, with 14 bases between. Looked up from germline, CDR1 is MRHNA and CDR2 is SNTAGT. The CDR3 runs 15 residues. The DNA for the CDR3 is TGTGCCAGCCGTCAGACTGCTCACTCCTACAATGAGCAGTTCTTC. Translating gives CASRQTAHSYNEQFF.

V is TRBV6-2 or TRBV6-3 and J is TRBJ2-1; 7 bases are shared with TRBD2. The germline gives CDR1 MNHEY, CDR2 SVGEGT. There are 15 residues in the CDR3. Losses at the gene ends were 6 bases for V and 5 bases for J; bases not matched to a gene: 10. In nucleotides, the CDR3 is TGTGCCAGCAGGCACGACCGGGGGGAACACAATGAGCAGTTCTTC. Its translation is CASRHDRGEHNEQFF.

V usage is TRBV29-1 and J usage is TRBJ2-1; D call uncertain. The CDR3 runs to 13 residues. From germline, CDR1 is SQVTM and CDR2 ANQGSEA. V was trimmed by 7 bases and J by 1 base, leaving 11 bases between them. CDR3 protein: CSANLGSYNEQFF. Written as DNA, the CDR3 is TGCAGCGCCAATTTGGGGTCCTACAATGAGCAGTTCTTC.

The sample holds a few counts of this clonotype. The J gene is TRBJ1-4, the V gene TRBV19, with D unresolved. The length of the CDR3 is 15 residues. V was pared by 4 bases and J by 3 bases, with 12 bases between. CDR1 is LNHDA, CDR2 SQIVND, per germline (reference sequence). The CDR3 reads CASSNGVRPNEKLFF. CDR3 nucleotide sequence: TGTGCCAGTAGTAACGGTGTTCGACCTAATGAAAAACTGTTTTTT.

The chain joins TRBV6-2 or TRBV6-3 to TRBJ2-1, with 9 bases fitting TRBD2. Germline V gene lookup returns CDR1 MNHEY and CDR2 SVGEGT. The CDR3 runs to 16 residues. With V trimmed by 0 bases and J by 3 bases, 3 bases remained unmatched. The CDR3 DNA sequence: TGTGCCAGCAGTTACTCGGCTAGCGGGGACTACAATGAGCAGTTCTTC. It yields the protein CASSYSASGDYNEQFF.

This clonotype was detected only a few times. V is TRBV12-5 and J is TRBJ2-7; D unresolved. CDR1 is LGHNT and CDR2 is FRNRAP in the germline V gene. Trimming cost V 3 bases and J 1 base, with 7 bases left between them. This CDR3 is 13 amino acids long. This chain's CDR3 is CASGFDSSYEQYF. CDR3 bases: TGTGCTAGTGGTTTTGATAGTTCCTACGAGCAGTACTTC. The variable domain in full, with the rest retrieved from reference TRBV12-5 and TRBJ2-7, is DARVTQTPRHKVTEMGQEVTMRCQPILGHNTVFWYRQTMMQGLELLAYFRNRAPLDDSGMPKDRFSAEMPDATLATLKIQPSEPRDSAVYFCASGFDSSYEQYFGPGTRLTVT.

The sample holds a few counts of this clonotype. The chain combines TRBV27 with TRBJ2-1; D call uncertain. This CDR3 is 14 amino acids long. V was cut by 8 bases and J by 6 bases, with 17 bases left in between. The germline gives CDR1 MNHEY, CDR2 SMNVEV (reference sequence). CDR3 protein: CASAPYAGANEQFF. CDR3 nucleotide sequence: TGTGCCAGCGCCCCGTACGCCGGCGCCAATGAGCAGTTCTTC.

This clonotype was counted a few times. The J gene is TRBJ2-3, the V gene TRBV10-3, with D uncertain. The CDR3 sequence is 17 residues long. Germline CDR1 is ENHRY and CDR2 is SYGVKD. Between the trimmed V and J ends, which lost 1 base and 0 bases, there was a span of 14 bases. For the CDR3, the DNA is TGTGCCATCAGTGAGTACATTGACGGTGCTAGCACAGATACGCAGTATTTT. This codes for CAISEYIDGASTDTQYF.

The chain couples TRBV5-6 to TRBJ2-1; a possible D gene is TRBD2 (6 bases). Germline loops: CDR1 SGHDT, CDR2 YYEEEE. With 7 bases removed from V and 6 bases from J, the gap between germline ends came to 17 bases. The CDR3 covers 14 residues. The CDR3 coding sequence is TGTGCCAGCGGCCCGGGACTCGGATCCAATGAGCAGTTCTTC. This translates into CASGPGLGSNEQFF.

This clonotype was picked up a small number of times. V gene TRBV5-6 combines with J gene TRBJ2-7, with D possibly being TRBD2 (7 bases). Trimming took off 3 bases at V and 5 bases at J, with 21 bases between the two ends. This CDR3 contains 16 residues. CDR1 is SGHDT and CDR2 is YYEEEE in the germline V gene. The CDR3 coding sequence is TGTGCCAGCAGCTGGCTGGGGGGGGGCATTACGGACGAGCAGTACTTC. Encoded protein: CASSWLGGGITDEQYF.

The chain is built from TRBV5-6 and TRBJ2-5; 11 bases are a match to TRBD1. The germline V gene has CDR1 SGHDT and CDR2 YYEEEE. The CDR3 consists of 15 residues. V was pared by 4 bases and J by 5 bases, with 7 bases of the junction left unmatched. The CDR3 DNA reads as TGTGCCAGCAGCCCCTGGACAGGGGGCGGGGAGACCCAGTACTTC. Encoded protein: CASSPWTGGGETQYF.

This clonotype was observed at least ten times. The V call is TRBV19, the J call TRBJ1-5; possible D gene TRBD1, 6 bases. V lost 3 bases and J 2 bases, leaving 8 bases between the germline ends. This CDR3 comprises 14 residues. The germline CDR1 and CDR2 sequences are LNHDA and SQIVND (reference sequence). The CDR3 region is CASSIAGGNQPQHF. CDR3 bases: TGTGCCAGTAGTATCGCAGGGGGCAATCAGCCCCAGCATTTT.

The chain uses TRBV5-1 and TRBJ2-3; D is perhaps TRBD1 (5 bases). CDR3 length equals 14 residues. The V and J ends lost 0 bases and 5 bases respectively, with 10 bases between them. Germline V gene sequence: CDR1 SGHRS, CDR2 YFSETQ. The CDR3 is CASSLAGGQDTQYF. The CDR3 DNA reads TGCGCCAGCAGCTTGGCCGGCGGACAAGATACGCAGTATTTT.